These 21 T cell receptor beta chains were all obtained from the same sample, sequenced in a study of cytomegalovirus exposure and HLA in healthy donors. With 60 Vbeta and 13 Jbeta primers, the PCR was carried out. Clones were sequenced by immunoSEQ multiplex PCR, and TCRdb holds only the in-frame ones, with some missing. The sample has roughly 110,000 clones, 60% to 80% seen once. Material for sequencing was PBMCs. The receptors here all came from a female donor in good health and CMV-seronegative.

The chain carries TRBV6-5 and TRBJ2-7; 13 bases are a match to TRBD2. The CDR3 extends over 15 amino acids. J was trimmed by 3 bases and V by 7 bases; bases with no gene match: 6. Germline assignment: CDR1 MNHEY and CDR2 SVGAGI. In DNA form, the CDR3 reads TGTGCCAGCACCTCCGGGACTAGCGGGATCTACGAGCAGTACTTC. Amino acids: CASTSGTSGIYEQYF.

Regarding this clone: This may arise from a read error, as a much more abundant clone is one base away. The J gene is TRBJ1-1, the V gene TRBV9; 7 nucleotides match TRBD1. The CDR3 covers 13 residues. V trimming: 1 base; J trimming: 4 bases; junction bases outside the gene matches: 1. The germline V gene has CDR1 SGDLS and CDR2 YYNGEE. The CDR3 DNA follows: TGTGCCAGCAGCGTACGACAGGGCACTGAAGCTTTCTTT. Protein sequence: CASSVRQGTEAFF.

The chain has TRBV10-2 and TRBJ1-1; D is possibly TRBD1 (5 bases). Germline CDR1 reads WSHSY; CDR2 reads SAAADI. The CDR3 is 14 residues long. Trimming removed 0 bases at V and 3 bases at J, with 8 bases between. CDR3 sequence: CASSESAGDTEAFF. In DNA form, the CDR3 reads TGCGCCAGCAGTGAGTCGGCGGGGGACACTGAAGCTTTCTTT.

The CDR3 DNA sequence: TGTGCCTGGACTAGCGGGGGGCGCAATGAGCAGTTCTTC. It is translated as CAWTSGGRNEQFF. The V gene is TRBV30, the J gene TRBJ2-1; 11 nucleotides line up with TRBD2. The CDR3 extends over 13 amino acids. V gave up 4 bases and J gave up 6 bases; unmatched junction bases: 2. Germline V CDR1 and CDR2: GTSNPN, SVGIG (reference sequence). Drawing the rest from reference TRBV30 and TRBJ2-1, the complete variable domain is SQTIHQWPATLVQPVGSPLSLECTVEGTSNPNLYWYRQAAGRGLQLLFYSVGIGQISSEVPQNLSASRPQDRQFILSSKKLLLSDSGFYLCAWTSGGRNEQFFGPGTRLTVL.

The chain links TRBV5-5 to TRBJ1-3; D remains unclear. This CDR3 is 15 amino acids long. Trimming removed 6 bases at V and 3 bases at J, with 16 bases between. Germline V gene sequence: CDR1 SGHKS, CDR2 YYEKEE (reference sequence). Written as DNA, the CDR3 is TGTGCCAGCACCCGGGAAACCTTATTTGGAAACACCATATATTTT. Its protein product is CASTRETLFGNTIYF.

The chain recombines TRBV7-6 with TRBJ2-5, with 9 bases that match TRBD2. V trimming: 4 bases; J trimming: 3 bases; junction bases outside the gene matches: 3. Germline CDR1 is SGHVS and CDR2 is FNYEAQ. The CDR3 spans 14 residues. CDR3 nucleotide sequence: TGTGCCAGCAGCTGGGGCGGGAGGGAAGAGACCCAGTACTTC. Protein product: CASSWGGREETQYF.

CDR3 coding DNA: TGTGCCAGCAGTCATTCTAGCGGGAGGGGAGAAGGGGAGCTGTTTTTT. It codes for CASSHSSGRGEGELFF. The chain has TRBV27 and TRBJ2-2; the match to TRBD2 covers 12 bases. From germline, CDR1 is MNHEY and CDR2 SMNVEV (reference sequence). The CDR3 has 16 amino acids. The V gene end was trimmed by 5 bases and the J gene end by 8 bases; junction bases not matched to a gene: 9.

The chain employs TRBV21-1 and TRBJ2-3; the table calls TRBD1, which could not be checked here. TRBV21-1 counts as a pseudogene. The CDR3 contains 18 residues. The CDR3 loop reads CASSRAQTRPASTDTQYF. CDR3 nucleotide sequence: TGTGCCAGCAGCAGAGCGCAAACCAGGCCGGCTAGCACAGATACGCAGTATTTT.

This clone was recorded a few times. The chain is built from TRBV11-3 and TRBJ1-2, with D unclear. Trimming stripped 4 bases from V and 10 bases from J, with 19 bases between. The CDR3 runs to 14 residues. Per the germline V gene, CDR1 is SGHNT and CDR2 is YENEEA. The DNA for the CDR3 is TGTGCCAGCAGCTCCCGAGCGGTCGAGCCACCCTACACCTTC. It encodes CASSSRAVEPPYTF.

The chain combines TRBV29-1 with TRBJ2-5; TRBD2 matches 12 bases. The germline CDR1 and CDR2 sequences are SQVTM and ANQGSEA. The trim removed 1 base at V and 1 base at J, leaving 7 bases unmatched. The CDR3 runs to 17 residues. The CDR3 sequence is CSVEGRLAGGFQETQYF. As DNA, the CDR3 is TGCAGCGTTGAAGGTCGGCTAGCGGGAGGGTTCCAAGAGACCCAGTACTTC.

The chain joins TRBV9 to TRBJ1-2; 8 nucleotides match TRBD1. Germline-derived CDR1 and CDR2 are SGDLS and YYNGEE. Trimming removed 0 bases from V and 2 bases from J; junction bases left unmatched: 9. The CDR3 spans 17 residues. In DNA form, the CDR3 reads TGTGCCAGCAGCGTAGATCTGAAGGACAGGGAAAACTATGGCTACACCTTC. It yields the protein CASSVDLKDRENYGYTF.

This sequence joins TRBV5-1 and TRBJ2-5; 7 bases match TRBD2. Germline lookup yields CDR1 SGHRS and CDR2 YFSETQ. CDR3 length equals 13 residues. With V trimmed by 4 bases and J by 5 bases, 5 bases remained unmatched. The DNA for the CDR3 is TGCGCCAGCAGCCGACGGGGGGAGGAGACCCAGTACTTC. Encoded protein: CASSRRGEETQYF.

This CDR3 reads CASSLVDRAQETQYF. CDR3 sequence (DNA): TGTGCCAGCAGCTTAGTAGACAGGGCCCAAGAGACCCAGTACTTC. This chain uses TRBV7-2 with TRBJ2-5; 7 nucleotides align to TRBD1. The length of the CDR3 is 15 residues. The trim removed 1 base at V and 1 base at J, leaving 3 bases unmatched. Germline V gene lookup returns CDR1 SGHTA and CDR2 FQGNSA.

This clone appeared a few times. This chain connects TRBV12-2 to TRBJ2-5; the listed D gene, TRBD2, was not tested against the DNA. TRBV12-2 is given as a pseudogene. The CDR3 contains 17 residues. The chain's CDR3 is CASRLEPETSGQETQYF. Here the CDR3 DNA reads TGTGCAAGTCGCCTAGAACCCGAGACTAGCGGGCAAGAGACCCAGTACTTC.

This clone has only a few counts. The chain employs TRBV5-5 and TRBJ2-3; 8 bases align to TRBD2. The CDR3 spans 16 residues. In germline, CDR1 is SGHKS, CDR2 YYEKEE (reference sequence). With 5 bases clipped from V and 1 base from J, the junction kept 9 bases outside the gene matches. The CDR3 protein is CASRSVRRGGTDTQYF. In DNA, the CDR3 is TGTGCCAGCAGATCTGTCCGGCGGGGGGGCACAGATACGCAGTATTTT. The full variable domain, in which reference TRBV5-5 and TRBJ2-3 provide the parts outside the CDR3, is DAGVTQSPTHLIKTRGQQVTLRCSPISGHKSVSWYQQVLGQGPQFIFQYYEKEERGRGNFPDRFSARQFPNYSSELNVNALLLGDSALYLCASRSVRRGGTDTQYFGPGTRLTVL.

V gene TRBV6-5 combines with J gene TRBJ2-7; 9 bases line up with TRBD1. With V trimmed by 7 bases and J by 3 bases, 10 bases remained unmatched. Looked up from germline, CDR1 is MNHEY and CDR2 is SVGAGI. The CDR3 runs to 15 residues. This CDR3 is CASTNILGQGYEQYF. For the CDR3, the DNA is TGTGCCAGCACTAACATCCTGGGACAGGGCTACGAGCAGTACTTC.

This clone was seen a handful of times. J is TRBJ2-2 and V is TRBV30, with a weak D call TRBD2 (6 bases). The V gene's germline CDR1 is GTSNPN and CDR2 SVGIG (reference sequence). The CDR3 consists of 12 residues. V lost 3 bases and J lost 6, with 8 bases in between. The CDR3 region has the DNA TGTGCCTGGAGGTCTAGCGCCGGGGAGCTGTTTTTT. Protein sequence: CAWRSSAGELFF.

The gene calls are TRBV5-6 and TRBJ2-5; maybe TRBD1 (6 bases). The germline CDR1 and CDR2 sequences are SGHDT and YYEEEE. V was clipped by 4 bases and J by 4 bases, with 17 bases between them. There are 15 residues in the CDR3. The CDR3 DNA is TGTGCCAGCAGCCTAACGGGGCGAGGGGGAGAGACCCAGTACTTC. As protein: CASSLTGRGGETQYF. The full variable domain, rest sourced from reference TRBV5-6 and TRBJ2-5, is DAGVTQSPTHLIKTRGQQVTLRCSPKSGHDTVSWYQQALGQGPQFIFQYYEEEERQRGNFPDRFSGHQFPNYSSELNVNALLLGDSALYLCASSLTGRGGETQYFGPGTRLLVL.

The chain carries TRBV5-1 and TRBJ1-1; weak D call: TRBD1 (5 bases). With 4 bases removed from V and 8 bases from J, the gap between germline ends came to 15 bases. CDR1 and CDR2 from the germline V gene are SGHRS and YFSETQ. The CDR3 length is 13 residues. The CDR3 nucleotides are TGCGCCAGCAGCCGCGGGGGGTCGACCGAAGCTTTCTTT. Translation gives CASSRGGSTEAFF.

V and J are TRBV10-3 and TRBJ2-5, with 11 nucleotides matching TRBD1. CDR3 size: 14 residues. V was clipped by 10 bases and J by 5 bases; unmatched bases: 9. Germline CDR1 ENHRY, CDR2 SYGVKD. In DNA, the CDR3 is TGTGCCAGCGTTCAGGACAGGGGGCTTGAGACCCAGTACTTC. It codes for CASVQDRGLETQYF.

V gene TRBV15 combines with J gene TRBJ2-1, with 10 positions matching TRBD1. This CDR3 is built from 16 residues. The V gene end was trimmed by 1 base and the J gene end by 6 bases; junction bases not matched to a gene: 6. CDR1 is LNHNV, CDR2 YYDKDF, per germline (reference sequence). CDR3 loop: CATSRATGTGVNEQFF. The CDR3 region has the DNA TGTGCCACCAGCAGAGCGACCGGGACAGGGGTCAATGAGCAGTTCTTC.